Shown below are 31 T cell receptor beta chains from a single sample sequenced in a study of cytomegalovirus exposure and HLA in healthy donors. PCR employed 60 Vbeta and 13 Jbeta primers. This table comes from immunoSEQ multiplex PCR, and its TCRdb copy is limited to in-frame clones, with some not included. The sample holds roughly 120,000 clones, around 70% seen once. Source material: PBMCs. These receptors were obtained from a man in his forties in good health and CMV-seropositive.

The chain combines TRBV7-2 with TRBJ1-5; no clear D gene. V was pared by 5 bases and J by 5 bases, with 10 bases between. Germline V gene lookup returns CDR1 SGHTA and CDR2 FQGNSA. The CDR3 length is 13 residues. This CDR3 reads CASSQTSDQPQHF. In DNA, the CDR3 is TGTGCCAGCAGCCAAACAAGTGATCAGCCCCAGCATTTT.

This sequence joins TRBV18 and TRBJ2-1; 12 nucleotides match TRBD2. Germline V gives CDR1 KGHSH, CDR2 LQKENI. There are 17 residues in the CDR3. Losses at the gene ends were 6 bases for V and 1 base for J; bases not matched to a gene: 7. The CDR3 DNA sequence: TGTGCCAGCTCCTTGACTAGCGGGAGCAGTTCCTACAATGAGCAGTTCTTC. Protein product: CASSLTSGSSSYNEQFF.

V usage is TRBV27 and J usage is TRBJ2-7; D is ambiguous. The CDR3 covers 14 residues. Trimming took off 6 bases at V and 3 bases at J, with 15 bases between the two ends. Germline V lookup: CDR1 MNHEY, CDR2 SMNVEV (reference sequence). The CDR3 DNA reads as TGTGCCAGCAGCCCCACGACTTACCTCTACGAGCAGTACTTC. This encodes CASSPTTYLYEQYF.

The chain has TRBV7-2 and TRBJ1-1; 11 bases match TRBD1. Germline trimming cut 9 bases from V and 4 bases from J; bases unmatched to any gene: 13. The germline CDR1 and CDR2 sequences are SGHTA and FQGNSA. There are 16 residues in the CDR3. CDR3 in amino acids: CASKGRTGGIPTEAFF. The CDR3 DNA sequence: TGTGCCAGTAAGGGTAGGACAGGGGGCATTCCCACTGAAGCTTTCTTT.

This chain links TRBV15 with TRBJ2-7; possibly TRBD2 for D (5 bases). This CDR3 is built from 14 residues. Trimming cost V 5 bases and J 4 bases, with 15 bases left between them. Germline V gene sequence: CDR1 LNHNV, CDR2 YYDKDF (reference sequence). The chain's CDR3 is CATSSSGGGYEQYF. The CDR3 region has the DNA TGTGCCACCAGCTCCTCAGGTGGAGGTTACGAGCAGTACTTC.

V is TRBV28 and J is TRBJ1-5; 8 bases line up with TRBD1. Germline-derived CDR1 and CDR2 are MDHEN and SYDVKM. V lost 7 bases, J lost 0 bases, and 2 bases stayed unmatched. This CDR3 region has 14 residues. CDR3 sequence: CASKTGGSNQPQHF. CDR3 DNA: TGTGCCAGCAAAACAGGGGGTAGCAATCAGCCCCAGCATTTT. The entire variable domain, with the rest obtained from reference TRBV28 and TRBJ1-5, is as follows: DVKVTQSSRYLVKRTGEKVFLECVQDMDHENMFWYRQDPGLGLRLIYFSYDVKMKEKGDIPEGYSVSREKKERFSLILESASTNQTSMYLCASKTGGSNQPQHFGDGTRLSIL.

The CDR3 DNA reads TGTGCCAGTAGTGTCGGGGGACAGGGGGGACGGGATACGCAGTATTTT. Its protein is CASSVGGQGGRDTQYF. The V and J genes are TRBV19 and TRBJ2-3; TRBD1 matches 11 bases. J gave up 6 bases and V 5 bases, and 10 bases lay outside the gene matches. CDR1 and CDR2 from the germline V gene are LNHDA and SQIVND (reference sequence). This CDR3 is built from 16 residues.

In its sample, this clone was seen a few times. The V call is TRBV7-9, the J call TRBJ1-4; 8 nucleotides align to TRBD1. V was clipped by 5 bases and J by 7 bases; unmatched bases: 15. The germline gives CDR1 SEHNR, CDR2 FQNEAQ (reference sequence). The CDR3 sequence is 17 residues long. CDR3 region: CASSRGQGGSTSEKLFF. CDR3 bases: TGTGCCAGCAGCCGAGGACAGGGTGGAAGTACAAGTGAAAAACTGTTTTTT.

V gene TRBV7-6 combines with J gene TRBJ2-2, with 12 bases aligning to TRBD1. Germline CDR1 reads SGHVS; CDR2 reads FNYEAQ. J gave up 6 bases and V 8 bases, and 7 bases lay outside the gene matches. This CDR3 has 15 amino acids. The CDR3 spells CASESGTGGAGELFF. Written as DNA, the CDR3 is TGTGCCAGCGAATCCGGGACAGGGGGCGCCGGGGAGCTGTTTTTT.

V is TRBV11-2 and J is TRBJ1-5; D call uncertain. Germline V gene data show CDR1 as SGHAT and CDR2 as FQNNGV. CDR3 length equals 15 residues. V was cut by 3 bases and J by 6 bases, with 15 bases left in between. The CDR3 DNA is TGTGCCAGCAGCTTCGGGGTGCGCGGTGGTCAGCCCCAGCATTTT. Protein product: CASSFGVRGGQPQHF.

V gene TRBV30 combines with J gene TRBJ1-1, with D maybe TRBD1 (5 bases). This CDR3 spans 13 amino acids. The germline gives CDR1 GTSNPN, CDR2 SVGIG (reference sequence). V was clipped by 5 bases and J by 3 bases, with 13 bases between them. CDR3 DNA sequence: TGTGCCTGGTACCCCGGGACTCACACTGAAGCTTTCTTT. This sequence encodes CAWYPGTHTEAFF.

The chain is built from TRBV9 and TRBJ2-5; D is perhaps TRBD2 (6 bases). TRBJ2-7 matches the DNA end more closely, so the J call is doubtful. The CDR3 spans 18 residues. The germline V gene has CDR1 SGDLS and CDR2 YYNGEE. Here the CDR3 reads CASSARPTREDPYYEQYF. CDR3 DNA sequence: TGTGCCAGCAGCGCCCGCCCGACTAGGGAGGACCCTTACTACGAGCAGTACTTC.

The V gene is TRBV27, the J gene TRBJ2-3; the match to TRBD1 covers 8 bases. Germline loops: CDR1 MNHEY, CDR2 SMNVEV (reference sequence). The V and J ends lost 8 bases and 7 bases, in that order; junction bases with no gene match: 14. The CDR3 length is 15 residues. The CDR3 reads CASGPPGQGLHTQYF. Here the CDR3 DNA reads TGTGCCAGCGGCCCTCCCGGACAGGGATTGCATACGCAGTATTTT.

The chain has TRBV30 and TRBJ2-3; 11 bases align to TRBD2. Germline CDR1 is GTSNPN and CDR2 is SVGIG (reference sequence). The CDR3 is made up of 15 amino acids. Unmatched junction bases numbered 5, after V lost 3 bases and J lost 3 bases. The CDR3 nucleotides read TGTGCCTGGAGCCTAGCGGGAGGTCTGACAGATACGCAGTATTTT. Its translation: CAWSLAGGLTDTQYF.

This clone occurred a few times. CDR3: CASSESTPWQGNTEAFF. In DNA, the CDR3 is TGCGCCAGCAGTGAGTCGACCCCCTGGCAGGGGAACACTGAAGCTTTCTTT. This sequence joins TRBV10-1 and TRBJ1-1, with TRBD1 as a possible D gene (5 bases). Germline-derived CDR1 and CDR2 are WNHNN and SYGVQD (reference sequence). The V and J ends lost 0 bases and 1 base respectively, with 15 bases between them. The CDR3 is 17 residues long.

This clone was seen more than once but under ten times. The DNA of the CDR3 is TGCGCCAGCAGCTTGACCGGCCGACAGGGGGTTGACGACGAGCAGTACTTC. As protein: CASSLTGRQGVDDEQYF. This rearrangement joins TRBV5-1 to TRBJ2-7, with 9 positions matching TRBD1. The ends lost 1 base at V and 5 bases at J; junction bases unmatched: 13. Germline V lookup: CDR1 SGHRS, CDR2 YFSETQ. The length of the CDR3 is 17 residues.

The gene calls are TRBV6-5 and TRBJ2-5; TRBD1 might be the D (5 bases). V gave up 6 bases and J gave up 5 bases, with 19 bases separating them. This CDR3 contains 15 residues. CDR1 is MNHEY, CDR2 SVGAGI, per germline. The DNA for the CDR3 is TGTGCCAGCAGCCAGACCCCTACAGGCTCTGAGACCCAGTACTTC. It is translated as CASSQTPTGSETQYF.

This chain joins TRBV5-6 and TRBJ2-7; 9 bases agree with TRBD2. The length of the CDR3 is 15 residues. J gave up 5 bases and V 2 bases, and 8 bases lay outside the gene matches. Germline CDR1 SGHDT, CDR2 YYEEEE. Written as DNA, the CDR3 is TGTGCCAGCAGCTTCGGCCTAGCGGGAACTGACGAGCAGTACTTC. Amino acids: CASSFGLAGTDEQYF.

The chain employs TRBV28 and TRBJ1-6; TRBD1 matches at 9 bases. The CDR3 extends over 15 amino acids. J lost 2 bases, V lost 6 bases, and 2 bases had no gene match. Germline CDR1 reads MDHEN; CDR2 reads SYDVKM. Written as DNA, the CDR3 is TGTGCCAGCAGAGGACAGGGGACCTATAATTCACCCCTCCACTTT. Its protein is CASRGQGTYNSPLHF.

The chain uses TRBV9 and TRBJ2-1; 8 bases map to TRBD2. Germline assignment: CDR1 SGDLS and CDR2 YYNGEE. This CDR3 region has 14 residues. V dropped 2 bases and J dropped 3; count of bases not matched to a gene: 1. CDR3 protein: CASSVLAGYNEQFF. CDR3 DNA sequence: TGTGCCAGCAGCGTCCTAGCGGGCTACAATGAGCAGTTCTTC.

This chain joins TRBV11-2 and TRBJ2-1; 8 bases map to TRBD2. Germline CDR1 is SGHAT and CDR2 is FQNNGV. The CDR3 covers 15 residues. Germline trimming cut 2 bases from V and 6 bases from J; bases unmatched to any gene: 6. CDR3 sequence reads: CASSLSRGGSNEQFF. Here the CDR3 DNA reads TGTGCCAGCAGCTTATCCCGCGGGGGGAGCAATGAGCAGTTCTTC.

The chain couples TRBV15 to TRBJ1-1, with 8 positions matching TRBD1. Germline CDR1 is LNHNV and CDR2 is YYDKDF (reference sequence). V shed 1 base and J 8 bases; nucleotides not matched to a gene: 9. The CDR3 totals 15 residues. In nucleotides, the CDR3 is TGTGCCACCAGCAGAGCCGGGCCAGGGGGCCTCGAAGCTTTCTTT. Amino acid sequence: CATSRAGPGGLEAFF.

This clone was counted only a few times. In DNA, the CDR3 is TGTGCCAGCAGATTGGGGAGTCCTGGCTACGAGCAGTACTTC. This codes for CASRLGSPGYEQYF. This sequence joins TRBV6-5 and TRBJ2-7; perhaps TRBD2 as D (5 bases). Germline CDR1 MNHEY, CDR2 SVGAGI. Trimming shortened V by 6 bases and J by 3 bases, and 15 bases separated the two germline ends. This CDR3 is built from 14 residues.

The genes are TRBV19 and TRBJ2-3; TRBD2 is a possible D gene (6 bases). In germline, CDR1 is LNHDA, CDR2 SQIVND (reference sequence). The CDR3 runs 14 residues. V lost 7 bases and J 7 bases, leaving 18 bases between the germline ends. This chain's CDR3 is CASMGPGEGNTQYF. CDR3 DNA sequence: TGTGCCAGTATGGGTCCGGGAGAAGGAAATACGCAGTATTTT.

This clone was found a few times. The CDR3 DNA reads TGCAGCGCCACCGGGGGGGCCGGCACTGAAGCTTTCTTT. Its translation is CSATGGAGTEAFF. The rearrangement links TRBV29-1 to TRBJ1-1; D perhaps matches TRBD1 (6 bases). The V end lost 7 bases, the J end lost 4 bases, and 16 bases lay between the germline ends. This CDR3 has 13 residues. Per the germline V gene, CDR1 is SQVTM and CDR2 is ANQGSEA.

In this sample, this clone turned up once. This rearrangement joins TRBV2 to TRBJ1-1, with 8 bases lining up with TRBD1. CDR1 and CDR2 from the germline V gene are SNHLY and FYNNEI. V shed 2 bases, J shed 6 bases, and the junction held 5 bases outside the gene matches. The CDR3 loop spans 14 amino acids. CDR3 nucleotides: TGTGCCAGCAGTGAACAGGGGGCGACCGCTGAAGCTTTCTTT. This encodes CASSEQGATAEAFF.

CDR3 in amino acids: CSGTGLNIQYF. CDR3 DNA: TGCAGCGGGACAGGGTTAAACATTCAGTACTTC. This chain links TRBV20-1 with TRBJ2-4; 9 bases fit TRBD1. Per germline, CDR1 DFQATT and CDR2 SNEGSKA (reference sequence). The CDR3 loop spans 11 amino acids.

This clone has only one observation. This chain uses TRBV4-1 with TRBJ1-1; possible D gene TRBD1, 6 bases. This CDR3 is built from 17 residues. V lost 3 bases and J lost 3, with 20 bases in between. CDR1 is MGHRA, CDR2 YSYEKL, per germline. CDR3: CASSHPKGGRADTEAFF. The CDR3 DNA is TGCGCCAGCAGCCACCCAAAGGGGGGGCGGGCGGACACTGAAGCTTTCTTT.

J is TRBJ1-1 and V is TRBV5-1; TRBD1 agrees at 8 bases. CDR1 and CDR2 from the germline V gene are SGHRS and YFSETQ. This CDR3 has 18 amino acids. The V and J ends lost 4 bases and 1 base, in that order; junction bases with no gene match: 15. CDR3 sequence: CASSLISGSQGANTEAFF. DNA for the CDR3: TGCGCCAGCAGCCTTATATCAGGGTCTCAGGGGGCGAACACTGAAGCTTTCTTT.

This chain links TRBV5-4 with TRBJ2-7; TRBD2 matches at 10 bases. Trimming took 0 bases from V and 6 from J; bases not matched to a gene: 15. Germline V gene data show CDR1 as SGHNT and CDR2 as YYREEE (reference sequence). The CDR3 has 18 residues. The CDR3 protein is CASSLAPRPSGSLREQYF. Written as DNA, the CDR3 is TGTGCCAGCAGCTTGGCACCCAGGCCTAGCGGGAGTTTGCGCGAGCAGTACTTC. The full variable domain, with the rest looked up from reference TRBV5-4 and TRBJ2-7, is ETGVTQSPTHLIKTRGQQVTLRCSSQSGHNTVSWYQQALGQGPQFIFQYYREEENGRGNFPPRFSGLQFPNYSSELNVNALELDDSALYLCASSLAPRPSGSLREQYFGPGTRLTVT.

V usage is TRBV5-1 and J usage is TRBJ2-1, with 15 bases aligning to TRBD2. The CDR3 runs to 17 residues. V gave up 3 bases and J gave up 6 bases; unmatched junction bases: 7. Per germline, CDR1 SGHRS and CDR2 YFSETQ. The CDR3: CASSSGLAGGPGNEQFF. The CDR3 DNA reads as TGCGCCAGCAGCTCAGGACTAGCGGGAGGGCCGGGCAATGAGCAGTTCTTC.